The 21 T cell receptor beta chains below all came from one sample that was sequenced in a study of blood T cell repertoires in COVID-19. TCRdb's table, derived via immunoSEQ multiplex PCR, lists solely in-frame clones and lacks some. Among about 76,000 clones listed, around 87% were seen once. Sequenced input: peripheral blood. The receptor set was obtained from an elderly woman with active or convalescent COVID-19.

V is TRBV5-1 and J is TRBJ1-2; D gene uncertain. Germline values: CDR1 SGHRS, CDR2 YFSETQ. This CDR3 is built from 13 residues. V was clipped by 0 bases and J by 6 bases, with 9 bases between them. The CDR3 here is CASSLGIEDGYTF. The CDR3, as DNA: TGCGCCAGCAGCTTGGGCATTGAGGATGGCTACACCTTC.

This rearrangement joins TRBV5-1 to TRBJ1-5; a weak D match, TRBD1 (5 bases). With 2 bases removed from V and 7 bases from J, the gap between germline ends came to 13 bases. CDR1 SGHRS and CDR2 YFSETQ come from the germline V gene. This CDR3 contains 14 residues. The CDR3 DNA follows: TGCGCCAGCAGCTTAACCCCAGGGCGGCAGCCCCAGCATTTT. The encoded protein is CASSLTPGRQPQHF. The full variable domain, rest sourced from reference TRBV5-1 and TRBJ1-5, is KAGVTQTPRYLIKTRGQQVTLSCSPISGHRSVSWYQQTPGQGLQFLFEYFSETQRNKGNFPGRFSGRQFSNSRSEMNVSTLELGDSALYLCASSLTPGRQPQHFGDGTRLSIL.

This rearrangement joins TRBV5-6 to TRBJ2-7; TRBD2 aligns across 13 bases. V was pared by 0 bases and J by 0 bases, with 9 bases of the junction left unmatched. The CDR3 length is 19 residues. The germline V gene encodes CDR1 SGHDT and CDR2 YYEEEE. The DNA of the CDR3 is TGTGCCAGCAGCTTGGTTCGGACTAGCGGGGGCCTAAGCTCCTACGAGCAGTACTTC. Translated, it gives CASSLVRTSGGLSSYEQYF.

The rearrangement joins TRBV19 to TRBJ1-6; 7 bases are shared with TRBD1. Germline CDR1 is LNHDA and CDR2 is SQIVND (reference sequence). CDR3 size: 13 residues. The V segment lost 8 bases and the J segment 8 bases; nucleotides outside the gene matches: 6. The CDR3 DNA sequence: TGTGCCAGTGCCGAGGGGGCCGATTCACCCCTCCACTTT. Translating gives CASAEGADSPLHF.

This rearrangement joins TRBV2 to TRBJ1-1; 7 bases are shared with TRBD1. Germline CDR1 and CDR2: SNHLY and FYNNEI. The CDR3 totals 15 residues. Losses at the gene ends were 4 bases for V and 4 bases for J; bases not matched to a gene: 9. DNA of the CDR3: TGTGCCAGCAGTGTGGTGAGGGCAGGGGGCACTGAAGCTTTCTTT. Its translation is CASSVVRAGGTEAFF. Filled out from reference TRBV2 and TRBJ1-1, the complete variable domain reads EPEVTQTPSHQVTQMGQEVILRCVPISNHLYFYWYRQILGQKVEFLVSFYNNEISEKSEIFDDQFSVERPDGSNFTLKIRSTKLEDSAMYFCASSVVRAGGTEAFFGQGTRLTVV.

The rearrangement uses TRBV11-2 and TRBJ1-1, with D hard to call. Germline values: CDR1 SGHAT, CDR2 FQNNGV. This CDR3 region has 12 residues. The V gene lost 1 base and the J gene lost 10 bases, with 10 bases spanning the gap. Here the CDR3 reads CASSLGAGIAFF. The CDR3 coding sequence is TGTGCCAGCAGCTTAGGGGCGGGGATAGCTTTCTTT.

The CDR3, as DNA: TGTGCCAGGACCGGGACACCCTTTTGGGGCACTGAAGCTTTCTTT. Its translation: CARTGTPFWGTEAFF. The chain couples TRBV5-3 to TRBJ1-1; possible D gene TRBD1, 6 bases. TRBV5-3 is flagged as an ORF with uncertain function. The CDR3 is 15 amino acids. V shed 8 bases and J shed 4 bases, with 21 bases lying between them.

This clone was detected once. The J gene is TRBJ2-5, the V gene TRBV27; weak D call: TRBD1 (6 bases). Germline CDR1 reads MNHEY; CDR2 reads SMNVEV (reference sequence). This CDR3 has 15 residues. Trimming took 3 bases from V and 2 from J, leaving 13 bases between them. The CDR3 is CASSLTPGAQETQYF. The CDR3 DNA sequence: TGTGCCAGCAGTTTGACCCCAGGGGCACAAGAGACCCAGTACTTC.

This rearrangement joins TRBV12-3 or TRBV12-4 to TRBJ1-1; no reliable D call. V was shortened by 6 bases and J by 3 bases, with 11 bases between the two germline ends. The CDR3 has 13 residues. Here the CDR3 reads CASRWGADTEAFF. The CDR3 nucleotides are TGTGCCAGCAGGTGGGGAGCGGACACTGAAGCTTTCTTT.

The gene calls are TRBV10-1 and TRBJ1-1; 7 positions agree with TRBD1. The V gene end was trimmed by 5 bases and the J gene end by 4 bases; junction bases not matched to a gene: 7. Germline V lookup: CDR1 WNHNN, CDR2 SYGVQD (reference sequence). The CDR3 contains 14 residues. The CDR3 reads CASSPTGWGTEAFF. The CDR3 DNA reads TGCGCCAGCAGTCCGACAGGGTGGGGCACTGAAGCTTTCTTT.

J is TRBJ1-1 and V is TRBV5-1; possibly TRBD1 for D (6 bases). Germline V gene lookup returns CDR1 SGHRS and CDR2 YFSETQ. This CDR3 comprises 15 residues. V was clipped by 4 bases and J by 1 base, with 14 bases between them. CDR3: CASSAQGGGNTEAFF. The CDR3 DNA sequence: TGCGCCAGCAGCGCACAGGGCGGAGGGAACACTGAAGCTTTCTTT.

The chain has TRBV27 and TRBJ1-2; TRBD1 aligns across 7 bases. Trimming took 5 bases from V and 4 from J; bases not matched to a gene: 4. The CDR3 has 13 amino acids. The germline V gene has CDR1 MNHEY and CDR2 SMNVEV (reference sequence). CDR3 residues: CASSGTALYGYTF. DNA of the CDR3: TGTGCCAGCAGTGGGACAGCGCTCTATGGCTACACCTTC.

The V gene is TRBV10-3, the J gene TRBJ2-5; perhaps TRBD1 as D (6 bases). Trimming removed 2 bases at V and 5 bases at J, with 18 bases between. Germline CDR1 is ENHRY and CDR2 is SYGVKD. CDR3 size: 16 residues. For the CDR3, the DNA is TGTGCCATCAGTGAGGATAGCAGGGGATTGAAGGAGACCCAGTACTTC. It encodes CAISEDSRGLKETQYF.

V is TRBV6-5 and J is TRBJ2-5, with D perhaps matching TRBD1 (6 bases). V was clipped by 5 bases and J by 0 bases, with 7 bases between them. There are 13 residues in the CDR3. The germline CDR1 and CDR2 sequences are MNHEY and SVGAGI. CDR3 bases: TGTGCCAGCAGTAGGACAGACCAAGAGACCCAGTACTTC. Residues: CASSRTDQETQYF.

This chain joins TRBV10-3 and TRBJ1-3; D gene ambiguous. This CDR3 is built from 12 residues. From germline, CDR1 is ENHRY and CDR2 SYGVKD. Trimming removed 7 bases at V and 2 bases at J, with 6 bases between. Written as DNA, the CDR3 is TGTGCCATCATAATCCCTGGAAACACCATATATTTT. Its translation: CAIIIPGNTIYF.

V usage is TRBV9 and J usage is TRBJ1-1, with D maybe TRBD1 (6 bases). Per germline, CDR1 SGDLS and CDR2 YYNGEE. Trimming cost V 3 bases and J 5 bases, with 11 bases left between them. This CDR3 is 13 amino acids long. The CDR3 DNA sequence: TGTGCCAGCAGCGCGTTTCAGGGGACTGAAGCTTTCTTT. Encoded protein: CASSAFQGTEAFF.

This clone was observed once. J is TRBJ2-5 and V is TRBV6-2 or TRBV6-3; TRBD2 matches at 8 bases. In germline, CDR1 is MNHEY, CDR2 SVGEGT. Trimming at V came to 4 bases and at J to 5 bases, leaving 9 bases not matched to a gene. CDR3 length: 15 residues. The CDR3 bases are TGTGCCAGCAGTTTTATGGCGGGGGGTTGGGAGACCCAGTACTTC. It is translated as CASSFMAGGWETQYF.

The rearrangement joins TRBV11-2 to TRBJ2-2; D is unresolved. Trimming removed 0 bases from V and 4 bases from J, with 3 bases in between. CDR1 SGHAT and CDR2 FQNNGV come from the germline V gene. The CDR3 loop spans 13 amino acids. For the CDR3, the DNA is TGTGCCAGCAGCTTAGACGGCACCGGGGAGCTGTTTTTT. Amino acids: CASSLDGTGELFF.

The genes are TRBV2 and TRBJ2-7; a possible D gene is TRBD2 (7 bases). V dropped 7 bases and J dropped 0 bases, with 13 bases sitting between them. Germline CDR1 SNHLY, CDR2 FYNNEI. The CDR3 runs to 14 residues. CDR3 loop: CASNKGGLSYEQYF. CDR3 DNA: TGTGCCAGCAATAAGGGGGGGCTCTCCTACGAGCAGTACTTC.

The chain employs TRBV7-2 and TRBJ1-1, with D maybe TRBD1 (5 bases). V was pared by 1 base and J by 1 base, with 13 bases between. The CDR3 is 16 residues long. Germline V lookup: CDR1 SGHTA, CDR2 FQGNSA. The DNA for the CDR3 is TGTGCCAGCAGCTTAGTCGTGACACAGGCGAACACTGAAGCTTTCTTT. Encoded protein: CASSLVVTQANTEAFF. The complete variable domain, with remaining parts taken from reference TRBV7-2 and TRBJ1-1, reads GAGVSQSPSNKVTEKGKDVELRCDPISGHTALYWYRQSLGQGLEFLIYFQGNSAPDKSGLPSDRFSAERTGGSVSTLTIQRTQQEDSAVYLCASSLVVTQANTEAFFGQGTRLTVV.

The genes are TRBV4-3 and TRBJ2-6; D not certain. The V end lost 0 bases, the J end lost 4 bases, and 13 bases lay between the germline ends. The CDR3 sequence is 17 residues long. Germline assignment: CDR1 LGHNA and CDR2 YSLEER. The CDR3 bases are TGCGCCAGCAGCCAAGATCACCTAGTATGGGGGGCCAACGTCCTGACTTTC. Its protein is CASSQDHLVWGANVLTF.